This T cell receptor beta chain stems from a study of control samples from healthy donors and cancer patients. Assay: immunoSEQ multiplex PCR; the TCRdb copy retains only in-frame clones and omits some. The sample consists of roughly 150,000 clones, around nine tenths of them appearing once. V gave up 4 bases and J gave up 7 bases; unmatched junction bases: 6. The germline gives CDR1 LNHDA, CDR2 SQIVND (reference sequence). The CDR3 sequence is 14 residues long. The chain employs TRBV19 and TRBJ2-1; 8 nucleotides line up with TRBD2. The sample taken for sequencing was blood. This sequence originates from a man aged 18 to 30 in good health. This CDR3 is CASSKGGGTNEQFF. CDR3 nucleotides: TGTGCCAGTAGTAAGGGCGGGGGGACGAATGAGCAGTTCTTC.